The 9 T cell receptor beta chains below come from one sample, sequenced in a study of blood T cell repertoires in COVID-19 (TCRdb year 2020). The method behind the library was the immunoSEQ multiplex PCR assay. What TCRdb holds here is the immuneACCESS table cut down to in-frame rearrangements. Part of the clones is not present; checked against another copy, under half of the missing clones reflect an unresolved V gene, and the others are unexplained. The sample yields around 270,000 clones; roughly 86% were counted once. The top ten constitute around 10% of the sample. The sample taken for sequencing was peripheral blood. All receptors come from a man between 40 and 49 years old who had recovered from COVID-19.

The V gene is TRBV11-2, the J gene TRBJ2-1, with D maybe TRBD2 (5 bases). Germline loops: CDR1 SGHAT, CDR2 FQNNGV. This CDR3 has 16 residues. Trimming stripped 4 bases from V and 0 bases from J, with 13 bases between. Written as DNA, the CDR3 is TGTGCCAGCAGCTCAACCCTAGCCTCCTCCTACAATGAGCAGTTCTTC. This encodes CASSSTLASSYNEQFF.

The rearrangement joins TRBV10-3 to TRBJ2-1; 8 bases align to TRBD2. V gave up 3 bases and J gave up 6 bases; unmatched junction bases: 13. From germline, CDR1 is ENHRY and CDR2 SYGVKD. This CDR3 comprises 17 residues. The CDR3, as DNA: TGTGCCATCAGTGATCTTCGTAGCGGGACGCCTTCCAATGAGCAGTTCTTC. This translates into CAISDLRSGTPSNEQFF.

Only one count was recorded for this clone. The CDR3 nucleotides read TGCGCCAGCAGCTACAACCAAGAGACCCAGTACTTC. Amino acid sequence: CASSYNQETQYF. This sequence joins TRBV5-1 and TRBJ2-5; no clear D gene. This CDR3 spans 12 amino acids. In germline, CDR1 is SGHRS, CDR2 YFSETQ. V was shortened by 3 bases and J by 0 bases, with 3 bases between the two germline ends. Drawing the rest from reference TRBV5-1 and TRBJ2-5, the complete variable domain is KAGVTQTPRYLIKTRGQQVTLSCSPISGHRSVSWYQQTPGQGLQFLFEYFSETQRNKGNFPGRFSGRQFSNSRSEMNVSTLELGDSALYLCASSYNQETQYFGPGTRLLVL.

The V call is TRBV5-1, the J call TRBJ2-2, with TRBD2 matching 12 bases. Trimming cost V 4 bases and J 6 bases; bases outside gene matches: 7. The germline gives CDR1 SGHRS, CDR2 YFSETQ. CDR3 size: 16 residues. CDR3 DNA: TGCGCCAGCAGCGCCTGGGCTAGCGGGAGGGCCGGGGAGCTGTTTTTT. It encodes CASSAWASGRAGELFF.

This chain connects TRBV19 to TRBJ2-3; 7 bases map to TRBD1. This CDR3 is built from 13 residues. CDR1 and CDR2 from the germline V gene are LNHDA and SQIVND (reference sequence). The J segment lost 7 bases and the V segment lost 5 bases, leaving 6 bases of the junction unmatched. DNA for the CDR3: TGTGCCAGTAGTCTCCGGGGACAGAATACGCAGTATTTT. Its protein product is CASSLRGQNTQYF.

This clone has a single count. This rearrangement joins TRBV24-1 to TRBJ1-2, with D uncertain. Trimming shortened V by 3 bases and J by 8 bases, and 9 bases separated the two germline ends. This CDR3 region has 12 residues. The germline gives CDR1 KGHDR, CDR2 SFDVKD. The CDR3 reads CATSDATGGYTF. The CDR3, as DNA: TGTGCCACCAGTGATGCAACGGGGGGCTACACCTTC.

The chain employs TRBV7-6 and TRBJ2-1; 7 nucleotides line up with TRBD1. J lost 8 bases, V lost 5 bases, and 12 bases had no gene match. CDR3 length equals 15 residues. Germline V lookup: CDR1 SGHVS, CDR2 FNYEAQ. This CDR3 is CASSVGTAVRDEQFF. The CDR3 DNA reads as TGTGCCAGCAGCGTCGGGACAGCCGTGAGGGATGAGCAGTTCTTC.

The rearrangement uses TRBV5-5 and TRBJ2-7; D gene ambiguous. Trimming removed 0 bases from V and 2 bases from J, with 9 bases in between. Germline-derived CDR1 and CDR2 are SGHKS and YYEKEE (reference sequence). The CDR3 is 14 residues long. CDR3 nucleotides: TGTGCCAGCAGCTTGGAGACACCGACCTACGAGCAGTACTTC. As protein: CASSLETPTYEQYF.

The rearrangement joins TRBV7-7 to TRBJ2-5; perhaps TRBD1 as D (6 bases). CDR1 is SSHAT, CDR2 FNYEAQ, per germline (reference sequence). The CDR3 contains 14 residues. V lost 5 bases and J lost 5, with 15 bases in between. The CDR3 sequence is CASSPNRVDETQYF. CDR3 DNA sequence: TGTGCCAGCAGCCCCAACAGGGTGGACGAGACCCAGTACTTC.